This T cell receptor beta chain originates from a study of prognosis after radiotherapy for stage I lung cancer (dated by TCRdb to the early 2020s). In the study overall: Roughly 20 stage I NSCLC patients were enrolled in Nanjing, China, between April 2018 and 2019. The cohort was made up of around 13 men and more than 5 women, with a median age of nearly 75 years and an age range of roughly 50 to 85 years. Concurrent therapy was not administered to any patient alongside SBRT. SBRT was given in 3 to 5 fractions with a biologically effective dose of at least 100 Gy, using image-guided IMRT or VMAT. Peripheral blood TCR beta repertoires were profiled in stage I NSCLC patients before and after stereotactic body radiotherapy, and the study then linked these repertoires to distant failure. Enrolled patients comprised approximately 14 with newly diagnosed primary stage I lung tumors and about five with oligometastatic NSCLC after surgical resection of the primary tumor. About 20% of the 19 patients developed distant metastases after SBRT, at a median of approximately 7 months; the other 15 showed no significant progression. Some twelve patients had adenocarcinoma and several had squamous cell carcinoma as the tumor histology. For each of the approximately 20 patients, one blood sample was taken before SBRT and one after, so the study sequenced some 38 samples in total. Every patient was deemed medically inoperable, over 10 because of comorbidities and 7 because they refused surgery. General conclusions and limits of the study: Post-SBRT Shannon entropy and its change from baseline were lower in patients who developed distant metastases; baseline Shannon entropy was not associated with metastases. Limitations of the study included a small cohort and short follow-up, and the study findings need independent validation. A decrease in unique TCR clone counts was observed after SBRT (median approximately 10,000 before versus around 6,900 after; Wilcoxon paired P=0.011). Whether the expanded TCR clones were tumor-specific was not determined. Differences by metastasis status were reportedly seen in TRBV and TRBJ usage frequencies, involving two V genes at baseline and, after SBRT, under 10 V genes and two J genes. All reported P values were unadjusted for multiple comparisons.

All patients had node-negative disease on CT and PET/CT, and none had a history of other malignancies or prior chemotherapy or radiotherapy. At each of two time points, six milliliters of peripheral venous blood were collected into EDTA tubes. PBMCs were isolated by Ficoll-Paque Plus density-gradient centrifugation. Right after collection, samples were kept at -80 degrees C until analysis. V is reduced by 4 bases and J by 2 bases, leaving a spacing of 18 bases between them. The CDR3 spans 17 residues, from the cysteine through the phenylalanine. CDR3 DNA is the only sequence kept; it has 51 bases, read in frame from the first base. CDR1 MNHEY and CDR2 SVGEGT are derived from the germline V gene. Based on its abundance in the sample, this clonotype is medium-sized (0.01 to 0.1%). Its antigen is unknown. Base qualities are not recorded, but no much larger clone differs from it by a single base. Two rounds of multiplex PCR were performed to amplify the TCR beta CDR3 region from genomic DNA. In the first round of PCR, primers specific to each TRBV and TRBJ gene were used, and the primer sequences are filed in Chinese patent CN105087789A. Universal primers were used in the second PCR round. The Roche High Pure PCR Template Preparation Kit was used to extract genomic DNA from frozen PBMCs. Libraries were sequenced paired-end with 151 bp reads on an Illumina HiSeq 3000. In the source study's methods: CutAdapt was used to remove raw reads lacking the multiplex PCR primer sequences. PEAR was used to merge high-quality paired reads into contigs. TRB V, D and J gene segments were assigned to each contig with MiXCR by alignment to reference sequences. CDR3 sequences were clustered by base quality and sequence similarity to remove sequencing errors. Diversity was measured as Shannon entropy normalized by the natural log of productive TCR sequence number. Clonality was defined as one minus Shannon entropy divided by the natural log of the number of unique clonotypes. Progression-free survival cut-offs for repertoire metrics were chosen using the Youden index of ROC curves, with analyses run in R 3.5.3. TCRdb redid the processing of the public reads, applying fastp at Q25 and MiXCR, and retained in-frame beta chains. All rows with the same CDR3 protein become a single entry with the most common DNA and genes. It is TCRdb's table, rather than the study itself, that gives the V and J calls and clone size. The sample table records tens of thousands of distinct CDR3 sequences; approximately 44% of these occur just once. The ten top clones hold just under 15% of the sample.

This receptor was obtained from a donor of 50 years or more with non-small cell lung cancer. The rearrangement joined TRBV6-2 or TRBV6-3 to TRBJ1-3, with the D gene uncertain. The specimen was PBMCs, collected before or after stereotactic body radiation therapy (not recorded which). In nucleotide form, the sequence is TGTGCCAGCAGTTTAGGACGTCCGGGTTTGGCTGGAAACACCATATATTTT. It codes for CASSLGRPGLAGNTIYF.